This entry lists 30 T cell receptor beta chains sequenced from one sample in a study of vaccination and CD4 T cells after COVID-19. At the Johns Hopkins FTIC core, DNA taken from cultured CD4+ T cells was sequenced by way of the Oncomine TCR Beta short-read assay. TCRdb analysed the PCR reads with MiXCR anew, one entry per CDR3 protein. The sample lists over 14,000 distinct CDR3 sequences, 25% to 35% seen once, with under 20% in the top ten. Described treatment: roughly nine-day PBMC culture with coronavirus spike peptide pools or control peptides (ViraFEST assay). No cognate antigen is known for these TCRs. The starting material was CD4+ T cells from blood, cultured in vitro, obtained before SARS-CoV-2 vaccination. The source is a human donor who received a COVID-19 vaccine.

This chain joins TRBV7-9 and TRBJ2-6; TRBD1 might be the D (5 bases). Germline V gene sequence: CDR1 SEHNR, CDR2 FQNEAQ (reference sequence). The germline V and J ends were trimmed by 0 bases and 5 bases, with 17 bases remaining between them. The CDR3 contains 18 residues. CDR3 in amino acids: CASSLAGVGPRWANVLTF. The CDR3 DNA sequence: TGTGCCAGCAGCTTAGCAGGGGTCGGCCCTCGCTGGGCCAACGTCCTGACTTTC.

The V and J genes are TRBV23-1 and TRBJ1-5; D is undetermined. TRBV23-1 is an open reading frame, and its role is uncertain. V was clipped by 7 bases and J by 1 base, with 5 bases between them. The CDR3 runs to 12 residues. The CDR3 protein is CASTSSNQPQHF. In DNA, the CDR3 is TGCGCCAGCACCTCAAGCAATCAGCCCCAGCATTTT.

This clonotype was seen a handful of times. The chain couples TRBV19 to TRBJ2-4; D is perhaps TRBD1 (6 bases). The CDR3 sequence is 16 residues long. CDR1 LNHDA and CDR2 SQIVND come from the germline V gene (reference sequence). With 4 bases removed from V and 0 bases from J, the gap between germline ends came to 13 bases. The CDR3 region has the DNA TGTGCCAGTAGTACTCGCACAGGGATAGCCAAAAACATTCAGTACTTC. It yields the protein CASSTRTGIAKNIQYF.

This chain's CDR3 is CASGFERGAGTNEQFF. In nucleotides, the CDR3 is TGTGCTAGTGGTTTCGAGAGAGGGGCAGGGACGAATGAGCAGTTCTTC. The V and J genes are TRBV12-5 and TRBJ2-1, with D tentatively TRBD1 or TRBD2 (5 bases each). The CDR3 extends over 16 amino acids. Trimming shortened V by 3 bases and J by 7 bases, and 19 bases separated the two germline ends. The germline V gene encodes CDR1 LGHNT and CDR2 FRNRAP.

This clonotype was detected only a few times. The rearrangement joins TRBV5-8 to TRBJ1-3, with a possible D match to TRBD1 (6 bases). This CDR3 contains 15 residues. CDR1 and CDR2 (germline): SGHTS, YDEGEE. V was clipped by 2 bases and J by 2 bases, with 11 bases between them. The CDR3 DNA reads as TGTGCCAGCAGCTTCCAAACAGGGACTGGAAACACCATATATTTT. It translates to CASSFQTGTGNTIYF.

The chain is built from TRBV5-5 and TRBJ2-5, with TRBD1 identical over 7 bases. CDR3 size: 16 residues. V shed 4 bases, J shed 1 base, and the junction held 10 bases outside the gene matches. Germline-derived CDR1 and CDR2 are SGHKS and YYEKEE (reference sequence). The CDR3 sequence: CASSEVTGDSQETQYF. DNA for the CDR3: TGTGCCAGCAGCGAGGTAACAGGGGATTCCCAAGAGACCCAGTACTTC. The whole variable domain, filled in from reference TRBV5-5 and TRBJ2-5, reads DAGVTQSPTHLIKTRGQQVTLRCSPISGHKSVSWYQQVLGQGPQFIFQYYEKEERGRGNFPDRFSARQFPNYSSELNVNALLLGDSALYLCASSEVTGDSQETQYFGPGTRLLVL.

The chain uses TRBV7-9 and TRBJ1-1, with 9 bases matching TRBD1. The germline gives CDR1 SEHNR, CDR2 FQNEAQ (reference sequence). This CDR3 has 20 residues. V was pared by 2 bases and J by 0 bases, with 16 bases of the junction left unmatched. CDR3 nucleotide sequence: TGTGCCAGCAGCTTATCCATCCGGTTTGCGGGACAGGGTGTGAACACTGAAGCTTTCTTT. Its protein is CASSLSIRFAGQGVNTEAFF.

This chain links TRBV6-5 with TRBJ1-4, with D uncertain. Deletions cut 4 bases from V and 6 bases from J, with 12 bases between. CDR3 length: 14 residues. The germline gives CDR1 MNHEY, CDR2 SVGAGI. The CDR3 region has the DNA TGTGCCAGCAGTTCCCAGGACGGGGATGAAAAACTGTTTTTT. Translating gives CASSSQDGDEKLFF.

This chain links TRBV10-1 with TRBJ2-7; TRBD1 agrees at 7 bases. This CDR3 is built from 14 residues. Germline V lookup: CDR1 WNHNN, CDR2 SYGVQD (reference sequence). Trimming at V came to 6 bases and at J to 2 bases, leaving 7 bases not matched to a gene. Here the CDR3 DNA reads TGCGCCAGCAGCAGTACAGGGGTGCCCTACGAGCAGTACTTC. Amino acids: CASSSTGVPYEQYF.

This clonotype was seen only a few times. V and J are TRBV19 and TRBJ2-5; maybe TRBD2 (6 bases). CDR1 is LNHDA and CDR2 is SQIVND in the germline V gene (reference sequence). The CDR3 consists of 16 residues. Trimming took 6 bases from V and 1 from J, leaving 18 bases between them. The CDR3: CASSAMRWDFQETQYF. The CDR3 coding sequence is TGTGCCAGTAGCGCTATGAGGTGGGACTTCCAAGAGACCCAGTACTTC.

V usage is TRBV6-1 and J usage is TRBJ1-2, with TRBD1 as a possible D gene (5 bases). V shed 5 bases and J shed 4 bases, with 20 bases lying between them. Germline V gives CDR1 MNHNS, CDR2 SASEGT. The CDR3 is made up of 16 amino acids. CDR3 sequence: CASSPLDRSFGYGYTF. DNA of the CDR3: TGTGCCAGCAGTCCACTAGACAGATCCTTTGGCTATGGCTACACCTTC.

The chain carries TRBV7-3 and TRBJ2-5, with TRBD2 as a possible D gene (6 bases). The CDR3 totals 14 residues. Trimming took 5 bases from V and 5 from J, leaving 15 bases between them. The germline V gene encodes CDR1 SGHTA and CDR2 FQGTGA. The CDR3 loop reads CASSLGAAGETQYF. CDR3 DNA sequence: TGTGCCAGCAGCCTCGGAGCGGCGGGGGAGACCCAGTACTTC.

The gene calls are TRBV20-1 and TRBJ1-5; D gene ambiguous. Trimming left V 0 bases short and J 4 bases short, with 10 bases between. CDR1 is DFQATT, CDR2 SNEGSKA, per germline (reference sequence). This CDR3 has 14 residues. The CDR3 region is CSARDPGQNQPQHF. In nucleotides, the CDR3 is TGCAGTGCTAGAGATCCAGGCCAAAATCAGCCCCAGCATTTT.

In this sample, this clonotype turned up a few times. The rearrangement links TRBV9 to TRBJ1-1; D is ambiguous. The germline gives CDR1 SGDLS, CDR2 YYNGEE. CDR3 length: 14 residues. Trimming stripped 4 bases from V and 2 bases from J, with 12 bases between. In DNA, the CDR3 is TGTGCCAGCAGCCCCCAGCCCGAAAACACTGAAGCTTTCTTT. Protein: CASSPQPENTEAFF. Full variable domain (outside the CDR3, taken from reference TRBV9 and TRBJ1-1): DSGVTQTPKHLITATGQRVTLRCSPRSGDLSVYWYQQSLDQGLQFLIQYYNGEERAKGNILERFSAQQFPDLHSELNLSSLELGDSALYFCASSPQPENTEAFFGQGTRLTVV.

V usage is TRBV23-1 and J usage is TRBJ1-2; D is undetermined. TRBV23-1 is annotated as an ORF whose role is uncertain. V lost 6 bases and J 4 bases, leaving 9 bases between the germline ends. The CDR3 consists of 12 residues. DNA of the CDR3: TGCGCCAGCAGAACAAAGAGCTATGGCTACACCTTC. Translating it yields CASRTKSYGYTF.

The chain uses TRBV5-5 and TRBJ2-7, with 8 bases lining up with TRBD2. Trimming cost V 4 bases and J 3 bases; bases outside gene matches: 9. CDR3 length: 15 residues. The germline gives CDR1 SGHKS, CDR2 YYEKEE (reference sequence). As DNA, the CDR3 is TGTGCCAGCAGCCAAGCTATAGCGGGGATCTACGAGCAGTACTTC. Translation gives CASSQAIAGIYEQYF.

The chain joins TRBV7-3 to TRBJ1-1; 8 bases align to TRBD1. J gave up 1 base and V 11 bases, and 6 bases lay outside the gene matches. CDR3 size: 13 residues. Per germline, CDR1 SGHTA and CDR2 FQGTGA. The CDR3 spells CASAQGANTEAFF. Written as DNA, the CDR3 is TGTGCCTCAGCCCAGGGGGCGAACACTGAAGCTTTCTTT.

This chain links TRBV19 with TRBJ2-2; 10 bases match TRBD1. The V segment lost 7 bases and the J segment 10 bases; nucleotides outside the gene matches: 12. Germline V gene lookup returns CDR1 LNHDA and CDR2 SQIVND (reference sequence). CDR3 length: 15 residues. CDR3: CASTYSRGQGSELFF. CDR3 coding DNA: TGTGCCAGTACCTATAGTAGGGGACAGGGGTCGGAGCTGTTTTTT. Variable domain in full (rest from reference TRBV19 and TRBJ2-2): DGGITQSPKYLFRKEGQNVTLSCEQNLNHDAMYWYRQDPGQGLRLIYYSQIVNDFQKGDIAEGYSVSREKKESFPLTVTSAQKNPTAFYLCASTYSRGQGSELFFGEGSRLTVL.

This clonotype has more than one count but fewer than ten. The chain uses TRBV19 and TRBJ2-2; TRBD1 matches 7 bases. This CDR3 comprises 14 residues. Trimming removed 1 base from V and 8 bases from J; junction bases left unmatched: 4. Germline CDR1 is LNHDA and CDR2 is SQIVND (reference sequence). The CDR3: CASSIGHRGGELFF. The CDR3 bases are TGTGCCAGTAGTATAGGGCACAGGGGTGGGGAGCTGTTTTTT.

This chain connects TRBV5-1 to TRBJ1-2; a possible D gene is TRBD1 (5 bases). There are 16 residues in the CDR3. The V and J ends lost 0 bases and 6 bases respectively, with 18 bases between them. The V gene's germline CDR1 is SGHRS and CDR2 YFSETQ. The CDR3 DNA reads TGCGCCAGCAGCTTGGTAGGAGGGGTAAGGGTGAATGGCTACACCTTC. Translating it yields CASSLVGGVRVNGYTF. The full variable domain, with the rest looked up from reference TRBV5-1 and TRBJ1-2, is KAGVTQTPRYLIKTRGQQVTLSCSPISGHRSVSWYQQTPGQGLQFLFEYFSETQRNKGNFPGRFSGRQFSNSRSEMNVSTLELGDSALYLCASSLVGGVRVNGYTFGSGTRLTVV.

The chain recombines TRBV19 with TRBJ2-3; D is unclear. The CDR3 has 15 residues. V was shortened by 3 bases and J by 2 bases, with 12 bases between the two germline ends. Germline V gene lookup returns CDR1 LNHDA and CDR2 SQIVND (reference sequence). CDR3 DNA: TGTGCCAGTAGTATCGGACCACTTAACACAGATACGCAGTATTTT. Translating gives CASSIGPLNTDTQYF. Based on the CDR3 plus reference TRBV19 and TRBJ2-3, the full variable domain is DGGITQSPKYLFRKEGQNVTLSCEQNLNHDAMYWYRQDPGQGLRLIYYSQIVNDFQKGDIAEGYSVSREKKESFPLTVTSAQKNPTAFYLCASSIGPLNTDTQYFGPGTRLTVL.

This clonotype was seen only once. The genes are TRBV5-6 and TRBJ2-3, with D uncertain. This CDR3 has 16 residues. V was clipped by 2 bases and J by 0 bases, with 13 bases between them. Germline loops: CDR1 SGHDT, CDR2 YYEEEE. CDR3 in DNA: TGTGCCAGCAGCTTCAGCCAGGTCCCTAGCACAGATACGCAGTATTTT. This codes for CASSFSQVPSTDTQYF.

In this sample, this clonotype turned up a few times. The chain recombines TRBV24-1 with TRBJ2-6; no firm D call. Germline V gene sequence: CDR1 KGHDR, CDR2 SFDVKD. CDR3 length: 15 residues. V was trimmed by 2 bases and J by 0 bases, leaving 4 bases between them. Here the CDR3 DNA reads TGTGCCACCAGTGATTCCCGCTCTGGGGCCAACGTCCTGACTTTC. Residues: CATSDSRSGANVLTF.

The V gene is TRBV15, the J gene TRBJ2-7, with D perhaps TRBD1 (5 bases). Germline V gene data show CDR1 as LNHNV and CDR2 as YYDKDF (reference sequence). The germline V and J ends were trimmed by 0 bases and 7 bases, with 13 bases remaining between them. The CDR3 runs to 14 residues. The CDR3 loop is CATSRDRRAGEQYF. The CDR3 DNA is TGTGCCACCAGCAGAGATCGCAGGGCAGGGGAGCAGTACTTC.

The gene calls are TRBV25-1 and TRBJ1-5; the D gene is possibly TRBD1 (6 bases). V was trimmed by 0 bases and J by 0 bases, leaving 18 bases between them. This CDR3 region has 19 residues. In germline, CDR1 is MGHDK, CDR2 SYGVNS. The CDR3 region is CASSEYWTADSYSNQPQHF. In DNA, the CDR3 is TGTGCCAGCAGTGAATATTGGACAGCGGACTCTTATAGCAATCAGCCCCAGCATTTT. Full variable domain (missing parts from reference TRBV25-1 and TRBJ1-5): EADIYQTPRYLVIGTGKKITLECSQTMGHDKMYWYQQDPGMELHLIHYSYGVNSTEKGDLSSESTVSRIRTEHFPLTLESARPSHTSQYLCASSEYWTADSYSNQPQHFGDGTRLSIL.

This clonotype was seen only a few times. The chain links TRBV7-9 to TRBJ2-3, with TRBD2 identical over 8 bases. This CDR3 spans 18 amino acids. V trimming: 6 bases; J trimming: 0 bases; junction bases outside the gene matches: 14. Germline CDR1 and CDR2: SEHNR and FQNEAQ (reference sequence). CDR3 DNA: TGTGCCAGCAGAAAAAGCGGGGGATGGGTCGTAAGCACAGATACGCAGTATTTT. As protein: CASRKSGGWVVSTDTQYF.

The DNA of the CDR3 is TGTGCCAGTAGTACTCAGGGCTCTGGGGCCAACGTCCTGACTTTC. Protein sequence: CASSTQGSGANVLTF. The chain has TRBV19 and TRBJ2-6, with D tentatively TRBD1 (5 bases). V was shortened by 4 bases and J by 0 bases, with 7 bases between the two germline ends. This CDR3 contains 15 residues. Germline CDR1 and CDR2: LNHDA and SQIVND (reference sequence).

CDR3 in DNA: TGTGCCAGCATTATGACAGGGAACTATGGCTACACCTTC. Residues: CASIMTGNYGYTF. The chain uses TRBV2 and TRBJ1-2, with 7 bases fitting TRBD1. V lost 7 bases, J lost 2 bases, and 4 bases stayed unmatched. The CDR3 is 13 residues long. In germline, CDR1 is SNHLY, CDR2 FYNNEI.

In this sample, this clonotype turned up a few times. The chain combines TRBV15 with TRBJ2-3; 12 bases fit TRBD2. The length of the CDR3 is 16 residues. From germline, CDR1 is LNHNV and CDR2 YYDKDF (reference sequence). V trimming: 4 bases; J trimming: 0 bases; junction bases outside the gene matches: 2. CDR3 sequence: CATSIGLAGSTDTQYF. The CDR3 region has the DNA TGTGCCACCAGCATCGGACTAGCGGGGAGCACAGATACGCAGTATTTT.

The rearrangement joins TRBV6-1 to TRBJ2-6; 8 bases align to TRBD1. With 9 bases clipped from V and 3 bases from J, the junction kept 13 bases outside the gene matches. Germline-derived CDR1 and CDR2 are MNHNS and SASEGT. This CDR3 region has 17 residues. CDR3 amino acids: CASKPGQGAGGANVLTF. CDR3 nucleotides: TGTGCCAGTAAACCGGGGCAGGGGGCTGGTGGGGCCAACGTCCTGACTTTC.